This passage covers 12 T cell receptor beta chains from one sample sequenced in a study of tumor-infiltrating lymphocytes in primary liver carcinoma. TCR beta cDNA came from roughly 0.45 ug total RNA, primed with a constant-region primer. Generation of the TCR beta libraries relied on three nested multiplex PCR rounds using slightly modified ARM-PCR. A C-beta reverse primer and TRBV1-TRBV30 forward primers served in each of the first two PCR rounds, at 10 cycles apiece. One entry per CDR3 protein, called by TCRdb with MiXCR from the multiplex PCR reads. This table holds about 54,000 distinct CDR3 sequences, over 65% found once. Co-extraction of both nucleic acids (RNA and DNA) used roughly 20-34 mg of unsorted bulk tissue. What was sequenced was liver tumor tissue from sampling region 2. Subset in this sample: tumor region T2, inferior pole. The receptors shown here come from a man aged 40-49 years with primary liver carcinoma and hepatitis B virus infection.

In regard to this clonotype: The germline gene is not matched at one end of the junction; a read error may be the cause. V is TRBV5-1 and J is TRBJ2-7, with 10 bases identical to TRBD2. From germline, CDR1 is SGHRS and CDR2 YFSETQ. This CDR3 has 15 amino acids. CDR3: CANSLTSGRAYEQYF. The CDR3 region has the DNA TGCGCCAACAGCTTGACTAGCGGGCGGGCCTACGAACAGTACTTC.

Comment on this clonotype: One junction end disagrees with the germline gene, perhaps due to a read error. J is TRBJ2-7 and V is TRBV6-8; 8 nucleotides line up with TRBD1. The CDR3 spans 15 residues. The germline V gene encodes CDR1 MNHGY and CDR2 SAAAGT. The CDR3 nucleotides are TGTGCCAGCAGTTGGGGACAGGACGCTACGAGAGAGCCGTACTTC. Translating gives CASSWGQDATREPYF.

Remarks on this clonotype: The junction departs from germline at one end; a sequencing error may be responsible. The chain links TRBV12-3 or TRBV12-4 to TRBJ2-3; D is undetermined. This CDR3 is 13 amino acids long. The CDR3 protein is CASILGERGTQYF. CDR3 bases: TGTGCCAGCATTTTAGGCGAGCGAGGTACGCAGTATTTT.

Turning to this clonotype: At one end, the junction sequence differs from germline, possibly due to a read error. This chain links TRBV7-9 with TRBJ2-7, with 10 bases that match TRBD2. The CDR3 length is 15 residues. Germline V lookup: CDR1 SEHNR, CDR2 FQNEAQ (reference sequence). This CDR3 reads CASSKRGGQNYEQYF. The CDR3, as DNA: TGCGCCAGCAGCAAGCGGGGGGGACAGAACTACGAGCAGTACTTC.

Comment on this clonotype: The CDR3 carries no conserved terminal phenylalanine or tryptophan, so it likely arises from a read error. The chain links TRBV6-5 to TRBJ1-5; TRBD1 aligns across 10 bases. Germline V CDR1 and CDR2: MNHEY, SVGAGI. Trimming at V came to 5 bases and at J to 5 bases, leaving 3 bases not matched to a gene. CDR3 length: 14 residues. The CDR3 bases are TGTGCCAGCAGTACTGGGACAGGGGATCAGCCCCAGCATCTT. Translating it yields CASSTGTGDQPQHL.

In regard to this clonotype: The junction shows a germline mismatch at one end, possibly a read error. The rearrangement uses TRBV7-9 and TRBJ2-7, with D tentatively TRBD2 (5 bases). Germline CDR1 is SEHNR and CDR2 is FQNEAQ (reference sequence). There are 16 residues in the CDR3. CDR3 sequence (DNA): TGTGTCAGCAGCTTATCGGCGGGCCAGGCCTTGCGCGAGCAGTACTTC. It yields the protein CVSSLSAGQALREQYF.

Regarding this clonotype: The junction departs from germline at one end; a sequencing error may be responsible. The V gene is TRBV6-6, the J gene TRBJ1-5, with a possible D match to TRBD1 (5 bases). CDR1 is MNHNY and CDR2 is SVGAGI in the germline V gene (reference sequence). This CDR3 region has 14 residues. CDR3 region: CASSSSGGGQSQHF. Written as DNA, the CDR3 is TGTGCCAGCAGCTCCTCGGGGGGGGGTCAGTCCCAACATTTT.

On this clonotype: Relative to the germline gene, one junction end is altered; a read error may explain this. The genes are TRBV29-1 and TRBJ2-2; the D gene could be TRBD1 or TRBD2 (6 bases each). Germline V gene lookup returns CDR1 SQVTM and CDR2 ANQGSEA. The CDR3 runs to 13 residues. CDR3 sequence reads: CSVKGGKTGEPFF. Here the CDR3 DNA reads TGCAGCGTGAAAGGGGGGAAGACCGGGGAGCCGTTTTTT.

The count of this clonotype is one. The junction departs from germline at one end; a sequencing error may be responsible. The CDR3 reads CVSSTSAGSLEQYF. CDR3 in DNA: TGTGTCAGCAGCACTTCAGCGGGATCTCTCGAGCAGTACTTC. The chain has TRBV14 and TRBJ2-7; the match to TRBD2 covers 7 bases. Germline CDR1 reads SGHDN; CDR2 reads FVKESK. CDR3 size: 14 residues. The whole variable domain, remainder taken from reference TRBV14 and TRBJ2-7, is EAGVTQFPSHSVIEKGQTVTLRCDPISGHDNLYWYRRVMGKEIKFLLHFVKESKQDESGMPNNRFLAERTGGTYSTLKVQPAELEDSGVYFCVSSTSAGSLEQYFGPGTRLTVT.

This clonotype was detected ten times or more. This chain connects TRBV4-2 to TRBJ2-1; 9 bases are a match to TRBD2. Germline CDR1 is LGHNA and CDR2 is YNFKEQ. The length of the CDR3 is 15 residues. V shed 4 bases, J shed 3 bases, and the junction held 4 bases outside the gene matches. The CDR3 loop is CASSLETSGYNEQFF. CDR3 coding DNA: TGTGCCAGCAGCCTGGAGACTAGCGGCTACAATGAGCAGTTCTTC.

As to this clonotype: In this CDR3 the conserved last residue, phenylalanine or tryptophan, is missing, so a read error is likely. V usage is TRBV12-3 or TRBV12-4 and J usage is TRBJ2-1; the D gene is possibly TRBD2 (6 bases). The CDR3 sequence is 14 residues long. Trimming took 8 bases from V and 8 from J, leaving 19 bases between them. Here the CDR3 reads CASGPRLDVDEQFL. CDR3 nucleotide sequence: TGTGCCAGCGGCCCAAGACTAGATGTCGATGAGCAGTTCCTC.

About this clonotype itself: The conserved phenylalanine or tryptophan normally closing the CDR3 is absent here, so this likely arose from a read error. This chain joins TRBV12-3 or TRBV12-4 and TRBJ2-5, with D perhaps TRBD1 (6 bases). V was pared by 6 bases and J by 2 bases, with 10 bases between. The CDR3 covers 13 residues. CDR3 DNA sequence: TGTGCCAGCAGCAGGGACACTCAAGAGACCCAGTACCTC. As protein: CASSRDTQETQYL.